A single sample gave rise to the 32 T cell receptor beta chains below, sequenced in a study of blood T cell repertoires in COVID-19. Profiling relied on immunoSEQ multiplex PCR, and the TCRdb table lists in-frame clones only, not all of them. The data show 150,000 to 200,000 clones, around 85% seen once. Material: peripheral blood. All receptors derive from a woman in her fifties or sixties with acute or convalescent COVID-19.

Worth noting for this clone: The sample carries other DNA sequences with the same CDR3. The V and J genes are TRBV20-1 and TRBJ2-1; 13 bases are a match to TRBD2. After removal of 3 bases from V and 4 bases from J, the junction contained 3 bases not matched to a gene. From germline, CDR1 is DFQATT and CDR2 SNEGSKA (reference sequence). The length of the CDR3 is 15 residues. The CDR3 DNA is TGCAGTGCTAGTGGGACTAGCGGGACGTACAATGAGCAGTTCTTC. It encodes CSASGTSGTYNEQFF.

J is TRBJ1-5 and V is TRBV5-1; TRBD1 is a possible D gene (6 bases). CDR3 length: 14 residues. Germline V CDR1 and CDR2: SGHRS, YFSETQ. V lost 1 base and J lost 7, with 12 bases in between. The DNA for the CDR3 is TGCGCCAGCAGCTTGAGCCAGGGGCAGCAGCCCCAGCATTTT. Protein product: CASSLSQGQQPQHF.

The J gene is TRBJ2-2, the V gene TRBV11-2; D gene unclear. Per germline, CDR1 SGHAT and CDR2 FQNNGV. V was cut by 1 base and J by 6 bases, with 6 bases left in between. CDR3 length: 13 amino acids. The CDR3, as DNA: TGTGCCAGCAGCTTAGTTGAGTCCGGGGAGCTGTTTTTT. It codes for CASSLVESGELFF.

This chain links TRBV3-1 (or the pseudogene TRBV3-2) with TRBJ1-1, with a possible D match to TRBD1 (6 bases). Germline V gene lookup returns CDR1 LGHDT and CDR2 YNNKEL (reference sequence). CDR3 length: 15 residues. Trimming removed 4 bases from V and 4 bases from J, with 16 bases in between. CDR3 sequence (DNA): TGTGCCAGCAGCCCCGGGACATTTTCGGGCACTGAAGCTTTCTTT. Translating it yields CASSPGTFSGTEAFF.

V is TRBV29-1 and J is TRBJ2-7; a possible D gene is TRBD2 (6 bases). With 4 bases removed from V and 6 bases from J, the gap between germline ends came to 28 bases. Germline V gene lookup returns CDR1 SQVTM and CDR2 ANQGSEA. The length of the CDR3 is 17 residues. CDR3: CSVVFGGAGSVSREQYF. CDR3 coding DNA: TGCAGCGTTGTCTTTGGGGGAGCGGGTTCGGTCAGTCGCGAGCAGTACTTC.

This chain joins TRBV6-5 and TRBJ1-2, with 7 bases fitting TRBD1. J was trimmed by 2 bases and V by 8 bases; bases with no gene match: 2. The CDR3 is made up of 12 amino acids. Germline V gene lookup returns CDR1 MNHEY and CDR2 SVGAGI. This CDR3 reads CASPGQNYGYTF. The CDR3 region has the DNA TGTGCCAGCCCGGGACAGAACTATGGCTACACCTTC.

The chain employs TRBV3-1 (or the pseudogene TRBV3-2) and TRBJ2-1; 9 nucleotides line up with TRBD2. Unmatched junction bases numbered 15, after V lost 1 base and J lost 8 bases. The V gene's germline CDR1 is LGHDT and CDR2 YNNKEL (reference sequence). The CDR3 has 18 residues. The CDR3 spells CASSQVFQSGLALDEQFF. CDR3 coding DNA: TGTGCCAGCAGCCAAGTCTTCCAATCGGGACTAGCTCTTGATGAGCAGTTCTTC.

This clone came up once. This rearrangement joins TRBV29-1 to TRBJ1-2, with TRBD1 matching over 8 bases. Germline values: CDR1 SQVTM, CDR2 ANQGSEA. The CDR3 totals 15 residues. V lost 2 bases, J lost 5 bases, and 10 bases stayed unmatched. CDR3 amino acids: CSVERFDRGGYGYTF. For the CDR3, the DNA is TGCAGCGTTGAACGGTTCGACAGGGGTGGATATGGCTACACCTTC.

Regarding this clone: The same CDR3 also results from other DNA sequences found in this sample. The chain joins TRBV5-1 to TRBJ2-5; D is possibly TRBD1 (6 bases). The CDR3 length is 14 residues. Germline V CDR1 and CDR2: SGHRS, YFSETQ. Trimming cost V 2 bases and J 4 bases, with 12 bases left between them. CDR3 DNA sequence: TGCGCCAGCAGCTTAACCAGGGGTTTAGAGACCCAGTACTTC. This codes for CASSLTRGLETQYF.

V usage is TRBV12-3 or TRBV12-4 and J usage is TRBJ1-1; D not resolved. V lost 4 bases to trimming and J lost 11 bases, with 14 bases between them. The CDR3 consists of 12 residues. The CDR3 reads CASSSSPQLAFF. CDR3 DNA sequence: TGTGCCAGCAGTTCTAGTCCTCAATTGGCTTTCTTT.

The chain combines TRBV6-6 with TRBJ2-1, with a tentative D call TRBD2 (5 bases). V lost 2 bases and J lost 9, with 11 bases in between. Germline CDR1 MNHNY, CDR2 SVGAGI (reference sequence). This CDR3 contains 13 residues. CDR3 in DNA: TGTGCCAGCAGTTACGGGGAGAAGTCTGAGCAGTTCTTC. This gives the protein CASSYGEKSEQFF.

This chain joins TRBV25-1 and TRBJ2-5, with 10 positions matching TRBD2. V gave up 5 bases and J gave up 2 bases; unmatched junction bases: 2. CDR3 size: 14 residues. Germline V gene data show CDR1 as MGHDK and CDR2 as SYGVNS. CDR3 coding DNA: TGTGCCAGCAGTCTAGCGGGAGCACAAGAGACCCAGTACTTC. It translates to CASSLAGAQETQYF. The full variable domain, rest sourced from reference TRBV25-1 and TRBJ2-5, is EADIYQTPRYLVIGTGKKITLECSQTMGHDKMYWYQQDPGMELHLIHYSYGVNSTEKGDLSSESTVSRIRTEHFPLTLESARPSHTSQYLCASSLAGAQETQYFGPGTRLLVL.

The J gene is TRBJ1-2, the V gene TRBV11-2; D remains unclear. CDR1 and CDR2 (germline): SGHAT, FQNNGV. The ends were cut back, 1 base at V and 4 bases at J, with 13 bases in the middle. This CDR3 region has 15 residues. The DNA for the CDR3 is TGTGCCAGCAGCTTAGTAGCGGGAGTAAGCTATGGCTACACCTTC. Its protein product is CASSLVAGVSYGYTF.

This rearrangement joins TRBV6-6 to TRBJ1-1, with 9 bases identical to TRBD1. The CDR3 is 14 residues long. CDR1 and CDR2 (germline): MNHNY, SVGAGI (reference sequence). V lost 2 bases and J lost 3; bases outside the gene matches: 1. CDR3 in amino acids: CASSYRTGDTEAFF. In nucleotides, the CDR3 is TGTGCCAGCAGTTACCGGACAGGGGACACTGAAGCTTTCTTT.

The V call is TRBV28, the J call TRBJ2-7; 7 positions match TRBD1. Germline CDR1 reads MDHEN; CDR2 reads SYDVKM. V trimming: 6 bases; J trimming: 0 bases; junction bases outside the gene matches: 11. This CDR3 is 16 amino acids long. DNA of the CDR3: TGTGCCAGCAGGAAAGGTGGACAGGAGAGCTCCTACGAGCAGTACTTC. Translation gives CASRKGGQESSYEQYF.

The gene calls are TRBV18 and TRBJ2-5, with 8 bases that match TRBD1. This CDR3 spans 15 amino acids. With 3 bases clipped from V and 3 bases from J, the junction kept 6 bases outside the gene matches. CDR1 and CDR2 (germline): KGHSH, LQKENI. The CDR3 sequence: CASSPFGTGEETQYF. In nucleotides, the CDR3 is TGTGCCAGCTCACCGTTCGGGACAGGAGAAGAGACCCAGTACTTC.

The rearrangement links TRBV5-4 to TRBJ2-3; 10 bases agree with TRBD1. Germline V gene lookup returns CDR1 SGHNT and CDR2 YYREEE (reference sequence). This CDR3 is built from 15 residues. With 3 bases clipped from V and 5 bases from J, the junction kept 6 bases outside the gene matches. The chain's CDR3 is CASSWDRGGLDTQYF. DNA of the CDR3: TGTGCCAGCAGCTGGGACAGGGGTGGTCTAGATACGCAGTATTTT.

This chain connects TRBV5-1 to TRBJ2-5; 7 bases fit TRBD2. Per germline, CDR1 SGHRS and CDR2 YFSETQ. This CDR3 region has 16 residues. V shed 1 base, J shed 1 base, and the junction held 7 bases outside the gene matches. Here the CDR3 reads CASSLRVAGPQETQYF. For the CDR3, the DNA is TGCGCCAGCAGCTTGAGGGTAGCGGGCCCCCAAGAGACCCAGTACTTC.

This chain joins TRBV19 and TRBJ2-7, with D uncertain. From germline, CDR1 is LNHDA and CDR2 SQIVND (reference sequence). Deletions cut 1 base from V and 3 bases from J, with 19 bases between. This CDR3 spans 17 amino acids. CDR3 loop: CASSIALSDTRFYEQYF. The CDR3 DNA is TGTGCCAGTAGTATAGCCCTCAGCGATACAAGATTCTACGAGCAGTACTTC.

This chain links TRBV6-5 with TRBJ2-3; possibly TRBD2 for D (5 bases). Germline CDR1 reads MNHEY; CDR2 reads SVGAGI. The CDR3 runs to 14 residues. The V and J ends lost 2 bases and 8 bases respectively, with 14 bases between them. CDR3 amino acids: CASSYEGVGGTQYF. In nucleotides, the CDR3 is TGTGCCAGCAGTTACGAGGGTGTAGGAGGTACGCAGTATTTT.

The V gene is TRBV5-1, the J gene TRBJ2-3; 7 bases are shared with TRBD1. Germline assignment: CDR1 SGHRS and CDR2 YFSETQ. CDR3 length: 15 amino acids. J was trimmed by 4 bases and V by 4 bases; bases with no gene match: 9. The CDR3 nucleotides read TGCGCCAGCAGCGGAGGACAGGCCGGGTCAGATACGCAGTATTTT. Its protein is CASSGGQAGSDTQYF. Full variable domain (remainder filled in from reference TRBV5-1 and TRBJ2-3): KAGVTQTPRYLIKTRGQQVTLSCSPISGHRSVSWYQQTPGQGLQFLFEYFSETQRNKGNFPGRFSGRQFSNSRSEMNVSTLELGDSALYLCASSGGQAGSDTQYFGPGTRLTVL.

This chain links TRBV2 with TRBJ1-2; D is ambiguous. The CDR3 contains 14 residues. CDR1 and CDR2 from the germline V gene are SNHLY and FYNNEI. With 1 base removed from V and 7 bases from J, the gap between germline ends came to 13 bases. In DNA, the CDR3 is TGTGCCAGCAGTGAAGAGGCCACAGCTGGTGGCTACACCTTC. Translated: CASSEEATAGGYTF. Full variable domain (rest looked up from reference TRBV2 and TRBJ1-2): EPEVTQTPSHQVTQMGQEVILRCVPISNHLYFYWYRQILGQKVEFLVSFYNNEISEKSEIFDDQFSVERPDGSNFTLKIRSTKLEDSAMYFCASSEEATAGGYTFGSGTRLTVV.

The chain has TRBV9 and TRBJ1-4; 9 nucleotides agree with TRBD1. There are 15 residues in the CDR3. CDR1 is SGDLS and CDR2 is YYNGEE in the germline V gene. Trimming removed 3 bases from V and 8 bases from J; junction bases left unmatched: 8. In nucleotides, the CDR3 is TGTGCCAGCAGCGCCCCCGGGACAGGGAGAGAAAAACTGTTTTTT. It specifies CASSAPGTGREKLFF.

This clone was observed a handful of times. The chain joins TRBV5-1 to TRBJ2-3; D not resolved. The CDR3 is made up of 12 amino acids. V lost 0 bases, J lost 6 bases, and 5 bases lay in between. Germline lookup yields CDR1 SGHRS and CDR2 YFSETQ. CDR3 loop: CASSLVGDTQYF. The DNA for the CDR3 is TGCGCCAGCAGCTTGGTGGGCGATACGCAGTATTTT. The variable domain in full, completed from reference TRBV5-1 and TRBJ2-3, reads KAGVTQTPRYLIKTRGQQVTLSCSPISGHRSVSWYQQTPGQGLQFLFEYFSETQRNKGNFPGRFSGRQFSNSRSEMNVSTLELGDSALYLCASSLVGDTQYFGPGTRLTVL.

This CDR3 is CASSFSLAGALGEQFF. The CDR3 DNA is TGTGCCAGCAGTTTCTCACTAGCGGGCGCCCTAGGTGAGCAGTTCTTC. This sequence joins TRBV27 and TRBJ2-1, with 9 bases lining up with TRBD2. Looked up from germline, CDR1 is MNHEY and CDR2 is SMNVEV (reference sequence). The ends lost 3 bases at V and 9 bases at J; junction bases unmatched: 12. The CDR3 loop spans 16 amino acids.

The chain joins TRBV19 to TRBJ1-2, with 8 bases matching TRBD1. The CDR3 runs to 15 residues. Looked up from germline, CDR1 is LNHDA and CDR2 is SQIVND (reference sequence). The ends lost 1 base at V and 8 bases at J; junction bases unmatched: 9. The CDR3 reads CASSIGLDRVGGYTF. The CDR3 DNA sequence: TGTGCCAGTAGTATAGGCTTGGACAGGGTTGGAGGCTACACCTTC.

This sequence joins TRBV2 and TRBJ2-3; 9 bases line up with TRBD2. The V segment lost 8 bases and the J segment 4 bases; nucleotides outside the gene matches: 4. CDR1 and CDR2 (germline): SNHLY, FYNNEI. The CDR3 is 13 residues long. In nucleotides, the CDR3 is TGTGCCAGCGAGCGGGAGGTATCAGATACGCAGTATTTT. Translation gives CASEREVSDTQYF.

The chain combines TRBV6-5 with TRBJ1-1; 7 bases agree with TRBD1. The V segment lost 8 bases and the J segment 0 bases; nucleotides outside the gene matches: 3. The CDR3 sequence is 13 residues long. Looked up from germline, CDR1 is MNHEY and CDR2 is SVGAGI. CDR3 sequence (DNA): TGTGCCAGCCTGGGACAGTTGAACACTGAAGCTTTCTTT. Protein: CASLGQLNTEAFF.

The chain carries TRBV6-1 and TRBJ1-6; D is unresolved. Germline V CDR1 and CDR2: MNHNS, SASEGT. The CDR3 loop spans 16 amino acids. Trimming removed 2 bases at V and 4 bases at J, with 12 bases between. In DNA form, the CDR3 reads TGTGCCAGCAGTGAACAGGTCGACCAGTATAATTCACCCCTCCACTTT. It is translated as CASSEQVDQYNSPLHF.

The rearrangement joins TRBV9 to TRBJ1-1, with a possible D match to TRBD1 (5 bases). Germline V gene sequence: CDR1 SGDLS, CDR2 YYNGEE. V lost 4 bases to trimming and J lost 1 base, with 8 bases between them. The CDR3 runs to 13 residues. The CDR3 DNA reads TGTGCCAGCAGCTTAACAGGGAACACTGAAGCTTTCTTT. Protein product: CASSLTGNTEAFF.

The chain links TRBV7-8 to TRBJ1-6, with 8 nucleotides matching TRBD1. The CDR3 has 16 amino acids. Unmatched junction bases numbered 7, after V lost 1 base and J lost 8 bases. In germline, CDR1 is SGHVS, CDR2 FQNEAQ. The CDR3 DNA sequence: TGTGCCAGCAGCTTAGACAGGGGGGCCGGGGATTCACCCCTCCACTTT. This gives the protein CASSLDRGAGDSPLHF.

The chain recombines TRBV29-1 with TRBJ2-3; TRBD2 aligns across 8 bases. The CDR3 spans 12 residues. CDR1 and CDR2 (germline): SQVTM, ANQGSEA. Losses at the gene ends were 7 bases for V and 9 bases for J; bases not matched to a gene: 9. In DNA form, the CDR3 reads TGCAGCGCTGAGGCGGGGGGAAGGACGCAGTATTTT. Protein product: CSAEAGGRTQYF.